This T cell receptor (beta chain) was recorded in a study of T cell changes during pregnancy in multiple sclerosis. Sequencing was performed with immunoSEQ multiplex PCR; in TCRdb, only in-frame clones are kept and a portion is missing. The data contain about 64,000 clones, about nine tenths of them singletons. V lost 4 bases and J lost 5, with 9 bases in between. Germline V CDR1 and CDR2: ENHRY, SYGVKD. CDR3 length equals 13 residues. Specimen: peripheral blood, collected in the second trimester of pregnancy. The origin of this receptor is a female donor in good health, enrolled as a control in a pregnancy study. J is TRBJ1-5 and V is TRBV10-3; possible D gene TRBD1, 5 bases. CDR3 amino acids: CAISVDSDQPQHF. CDR3 coding DNA: TGTGCCATCAGTGTAGACAGCGATCAGCCCCAGCATTTT.